This is a list of T cell receptor beta chains from one sample in a study of yellow fever vaccine responses in identical twins. TCRdb re-called the RT-PCR reads with MiXCR, one entry per CDR3 protein. The repertoire holds some 35,000 distinct CDR3 sequences, with approximately 54% as singletons. The sample here was T cells from blood (PBMCs), unsorted or a sorted subset (not recorded which), taken before or after yellow fever vaccination (not recorded which). These receptors originate from a young woman who received the yellow fever vaccine. Both conserved end residues are part of each CDR3. D genes are given only for firm matches. Clone sizes are given selectively: once, few, many, or a class where the clone is expanded.

TRBV20-1	TRBJ2-1	13	.	TRBD2	TGCAGTGCTCCGACTAGCGGGAGGAGTGAGCAGTTCTTC	CSAPTSGRSEQFF
TRBV19	TRBJ2-3	15	few	.	TGTGCCAGTACCGAGGGGGGTAGAGGCACAGATACGCAGTATTTT	CASTEGGRGTDTQYF
TRBV2	TRBJ2-4	13	.	.	TGTGCCAGCGAGCCTGAAGCCAAAAACATTCAGTACTTC	CASEPEAKNIQYF
TRBV12-3/TRBV12-4	TRBJ2-1	11	.	.	TGTGCCAGCAGTTTTGCGCAGGAACAGTTCTTC	CASSFAQEQFF
TRBV2	TRBJ2-5	14	.	.	TGTGCCAGCAATGACCGGGGAGGCGGCGAGACCCAGTACTTC	CASNDRGGGETQYF
TRBV6-1	TRBJ1-4	13	.	.	TGTGCCAGCAGCCCAGAGGGTGGGCGAAAACTGTTTTTT	CASSPEGGRKLFF
TRBV2	TRBJ2-1	16	.	TRBD2	TGTGCCAGCAGTGGCGGACTAGCGAGCTCCTACAATGAGCAGTTCTTC	CASSGGLASSYNEQFF
TRBV20-1	TRBJ2-1	14	.	.	TGCAGTGCTCTACAAACACTATCCTACAATGAGCAGTTCTTC	CSALQTLSYNEQFF
TRBV14	TRBJ2-7	13	.	.	TGTGCCAGCAGCCAAGTTACCCTCTACGAGCAGTACTTC	CASSQVTLYEQYF
TRBV12-3/TRBV12-4	TRBJ2-1	12	.	.	TGTGCCAGCACTCCCAACAGGGATGAGCAGTTCTTC	CASTPNRDEQFF
TRBV2	TRBJ2-3	12	.	.	TGTGCCAGAAGGAACGATGGAGATACGCAGTATTTT	CARRNDGDTQYF
TRBV4-2	TRBJ2-1	16	.	.	TGTGCCAGCAGTATGGACTACCCAATCCACTACAATGAGCAGTTCTTC	CASSMDYPIHYNEQFF
TRBV3-1	TRBJ2-7	15	.	TRBD2	TGTGCCAGCAGCCGTCCGGGACTAGCGGAATACGAGCAGTACTTC	CASSRPGLAEYEQYF
TRBV11-1	TRBJ2-6	16	once	.	TGTGCCAGCAGCTTAACCTTTCCCTCTGGGGCCAACGTCCTGACTTTC	CASSLTFPSGANVLTF
TRBV11-3	TRBJ2-3	15	few	.	TGTGCCAGCAGCATAACTAACTCATGGACAGATACACAGTATTTT	CASSITNSWTDTQYF
TRBV7-3	TRBJ2-5	12	few	.	TGTGCCAGCAGCTTCACCCAAGAGACCCAGTACTTC	CASSFTQETQYF